This T cell receptor (beta chain) was sequenced during a study of T-cell reconstitution after alpha-beta-depleted transplantation in children. Study results and limitations: T cells produced anew were the main source of T-cell counts and diversity one year after transplant. Recipient T cells and thymic progenitors that survived were the source of the high TCRbeta diversity seen at day 60 in some patients. The origin of alpha-beta T cells about two months after transplant was reportedly several hundred expanded graft clones.

Molecular barcoding with unique molecular identifiers was used for the TCRbeta library. Each CDR3 protein gets one entry after TCRdb re-called the PCR reads with MiXCR. The sample records hundreds of thousands of distinct CDR3 sequences, around 13% being singletons. Deletions cut 2 bases from V and 4 bases from J, with 15 bases between. The CDR3 consists of 15 residues. CDR1 SGHNT and CDR2 YYREEE come from the germline V gene (reference sequence). On this clonotype: Its specificity is unknown.

Sequencing used PBMCs, obtained before TCRalphabeta/CD19-depleted stem cell transplant. J is TRBJ2-5 and V is TRBV5-4; TRBD2 might be the D (6 bases). The source is a girl aged 2 to 9 with congenital amegakaryocytic thrombocytopenia, due to receive a stem cell transplant. The CDR3 reads CASSFTAGTGETQYF. The CDR3 DNA is TGTGCCAGCAGCTTTACGGCGGGAACAGGAGAGACCCAGTACTTC.